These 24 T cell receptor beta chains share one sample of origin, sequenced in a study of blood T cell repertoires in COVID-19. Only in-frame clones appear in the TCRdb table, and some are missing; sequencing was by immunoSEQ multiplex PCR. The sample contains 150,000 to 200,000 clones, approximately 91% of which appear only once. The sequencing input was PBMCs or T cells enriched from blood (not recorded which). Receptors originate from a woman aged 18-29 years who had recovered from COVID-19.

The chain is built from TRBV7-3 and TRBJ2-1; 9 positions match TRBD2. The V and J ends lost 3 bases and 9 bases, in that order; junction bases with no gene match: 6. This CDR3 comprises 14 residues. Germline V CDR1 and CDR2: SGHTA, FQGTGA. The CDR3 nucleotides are TGTGCCAGCAGCTTGGGAGCGGGAGGTACTGAGCAGTTCTTC. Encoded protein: CASSLGAGGTEQFF.

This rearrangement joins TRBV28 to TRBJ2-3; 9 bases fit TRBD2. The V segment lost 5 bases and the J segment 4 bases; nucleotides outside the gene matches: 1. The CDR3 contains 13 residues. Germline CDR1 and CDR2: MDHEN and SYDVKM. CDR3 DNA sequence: TGTGCCAGCAGTCTAGCGGGGTCAGATACGCAGTATTTT. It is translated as CASSLAGSDTQYF.

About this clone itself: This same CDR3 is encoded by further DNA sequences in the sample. This CDR3 is CASSSTDTQYF. The CDR3 DNA reads as TGTGCCAGCAGCTCCACAGATACGCAGTATTTT. The chain carries TRBV28 and TRBJ2-3; D not resolved. Germline values: CDR1 MDHEN, CDR2 SYDVKM. Trimming shortened V by 6 bases and J by 2 bases, and 3 bases separated the two germline ends. This CDR3 is 11 amino acids long.

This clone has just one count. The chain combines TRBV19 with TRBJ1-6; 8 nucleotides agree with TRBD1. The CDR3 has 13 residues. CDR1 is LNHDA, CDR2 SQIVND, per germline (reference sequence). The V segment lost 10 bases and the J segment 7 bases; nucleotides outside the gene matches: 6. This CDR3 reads CATTGAGNSPLHF. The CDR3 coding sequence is TGTGCCACGACAGGGGCAGGGAATTCACCCCTCCACTTT.

The DNA for the CDR3 is TGTGCCAGCTCACCACTGCCGGCGGGTGTCGGAGAGACCCAGTACTTC. Its translation: CASSPLPAGVGETQYF. The V call is TRBV18, the J call TRBJ2-5, with D possibly being TRBD2 (5 bases). The V end lost 1 base, the J end lost 4 bases, and 16 bases lay between the germline ends. The CDR3 runs to 16 residues. CDR1 and CDR2 from the germline V gene are KGHSH and LQKENI. Looking up the rest from reference TRBV18 and TRBJ2-5 gives the full variable domain: NAGVMQNPRHLVRRRGQEARLRCSPMKGHSHVYWYRQLPEEGLKFMVYLQKENIIDESGMPKERFSAEFPKEGPSILRIQQVVRGDSAAYFCASSPLPAGVGETQYFGPGTRLLVL.

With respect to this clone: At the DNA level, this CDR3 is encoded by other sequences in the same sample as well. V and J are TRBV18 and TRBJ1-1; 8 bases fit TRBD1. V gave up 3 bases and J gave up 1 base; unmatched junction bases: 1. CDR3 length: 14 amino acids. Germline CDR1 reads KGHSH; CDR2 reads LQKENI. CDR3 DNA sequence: TGTGCCAGCTCACCCGGGACAGGGAACACTGAAGCTTTCTTT. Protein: CASSPGTGNTEAFF.

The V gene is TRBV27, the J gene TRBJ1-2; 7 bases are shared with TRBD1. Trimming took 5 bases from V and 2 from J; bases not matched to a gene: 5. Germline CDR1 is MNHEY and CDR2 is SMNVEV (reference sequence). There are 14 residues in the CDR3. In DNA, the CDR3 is TGTGCCAGCAGTAAAACGACAGGGAACTATGGCTACACCTTC. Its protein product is CASSKTTGNYGYTF.

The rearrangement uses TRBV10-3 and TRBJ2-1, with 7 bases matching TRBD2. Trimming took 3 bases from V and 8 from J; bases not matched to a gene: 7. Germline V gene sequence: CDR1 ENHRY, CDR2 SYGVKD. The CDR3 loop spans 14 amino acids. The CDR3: CAISDPGREDEQFF. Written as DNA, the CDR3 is TGTGCCATCAGTGACCCGGGGAGGGAAGATGAGCAGTTCTTC.

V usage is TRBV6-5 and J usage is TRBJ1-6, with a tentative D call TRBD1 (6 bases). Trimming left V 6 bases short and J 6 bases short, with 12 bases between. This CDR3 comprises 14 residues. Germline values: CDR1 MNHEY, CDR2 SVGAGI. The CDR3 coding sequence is TGTGCCAGCAGGCCGACAGGACTTAATTCACCCCTCCACTTT. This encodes CASRPTGLNSPLHF.

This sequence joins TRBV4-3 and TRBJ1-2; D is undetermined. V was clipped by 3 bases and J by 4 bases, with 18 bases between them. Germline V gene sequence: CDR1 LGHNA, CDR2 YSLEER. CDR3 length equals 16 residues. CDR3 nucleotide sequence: TGCGCCAGCAGCCATGAGGCGTCCGTCGGAGGCTATGGCTACACCTTC. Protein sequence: CASSHEASVGGYGYTF.

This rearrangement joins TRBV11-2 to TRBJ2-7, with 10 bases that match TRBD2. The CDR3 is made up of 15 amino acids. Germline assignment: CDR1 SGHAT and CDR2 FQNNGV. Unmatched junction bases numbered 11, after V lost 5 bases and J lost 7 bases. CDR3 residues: CASSTPSGSLWEQYF. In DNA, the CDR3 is TGTGCCAGCAGCACACCTAGCGGGAGTCTGTGGGAGCAGTACTTC. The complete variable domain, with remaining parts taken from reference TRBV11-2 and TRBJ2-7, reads EAGVAQSPRYKIIEKRQSVAFWCNPISGHATLYWYQQILGQGPKLLIQFQNNGVVDDSQLPKDRFSAERLKGVDSTLKIQPAKLEDSAVYLCASSTPSGSLWEQYFGPGTRLTVT.

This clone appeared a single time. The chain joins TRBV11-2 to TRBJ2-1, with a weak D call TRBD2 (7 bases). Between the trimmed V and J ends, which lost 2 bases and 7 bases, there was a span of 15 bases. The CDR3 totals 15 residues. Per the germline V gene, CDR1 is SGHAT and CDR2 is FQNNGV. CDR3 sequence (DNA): TGTGCCAGCAGCTTATTTGGGGGAGGGGGAAATGAGCAGTTCTTC. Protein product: CASSLFGGGGNEQFF.

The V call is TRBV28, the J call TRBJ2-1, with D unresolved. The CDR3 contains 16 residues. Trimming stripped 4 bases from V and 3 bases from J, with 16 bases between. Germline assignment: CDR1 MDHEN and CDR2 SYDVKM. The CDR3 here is CASSSPMETFYNEQFF. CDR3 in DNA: TGTGCCAGCAGTTCACCAATGGAGACTTTCTACAATGAGCAGTTCTTC.

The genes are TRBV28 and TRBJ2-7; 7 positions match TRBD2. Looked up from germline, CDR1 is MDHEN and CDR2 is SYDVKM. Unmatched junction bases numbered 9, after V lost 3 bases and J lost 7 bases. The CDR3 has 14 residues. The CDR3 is CASSFAGEVREQYF. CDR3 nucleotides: TGTGCCAGCAGTTTTGCGGGAGAGGTGCGGGAGCAGTACTTC.

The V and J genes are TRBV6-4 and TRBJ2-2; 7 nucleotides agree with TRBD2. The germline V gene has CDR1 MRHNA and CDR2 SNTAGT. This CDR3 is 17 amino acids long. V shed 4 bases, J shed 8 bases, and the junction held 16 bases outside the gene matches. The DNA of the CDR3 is TGTGCCAGCAGTGGTACAGCGGGGAGGGATCGGGTAGGGGAGCTGTTTTTT. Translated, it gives CASSGTAGRDRVGELFF.

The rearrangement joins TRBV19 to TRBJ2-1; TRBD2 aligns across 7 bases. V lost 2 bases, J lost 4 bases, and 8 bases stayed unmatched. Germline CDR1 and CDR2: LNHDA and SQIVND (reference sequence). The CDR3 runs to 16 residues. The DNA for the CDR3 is TGTGCCAGTAGTATAAGCGAAGCGGGATCGTACAATGAGCAGTTCTTC. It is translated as CASSISEAGSYNEQFF.

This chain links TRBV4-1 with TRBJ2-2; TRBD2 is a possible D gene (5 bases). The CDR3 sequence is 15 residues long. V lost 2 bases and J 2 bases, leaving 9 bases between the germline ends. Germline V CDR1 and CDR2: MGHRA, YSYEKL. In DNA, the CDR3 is TGCGCCAGCAGCCAAAGCGGAGTAAACACCGGGGAGCTGTTTTTT. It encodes CASSQSGVNTGELFF.

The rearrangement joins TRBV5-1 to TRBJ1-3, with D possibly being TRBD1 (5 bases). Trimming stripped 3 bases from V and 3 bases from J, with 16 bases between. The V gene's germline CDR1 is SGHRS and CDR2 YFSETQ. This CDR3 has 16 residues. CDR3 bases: TGCGCCAGCAGCTCCACGGGGGTGTCGGGTGGAAACACCATATATTTT. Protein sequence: CASSSTGVSGGNTIYF. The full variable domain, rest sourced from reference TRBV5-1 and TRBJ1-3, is KAGVTQTPRYLIKTRGQQVTLSCSPISGHRSVSWYQQTPGQGLQFLFEYFSETQRNKGNFPGRFSGRQFSNSRSEMNVSTLELGDSALYLCASSSTGVSGGNTIYFGEGSWLTVV.

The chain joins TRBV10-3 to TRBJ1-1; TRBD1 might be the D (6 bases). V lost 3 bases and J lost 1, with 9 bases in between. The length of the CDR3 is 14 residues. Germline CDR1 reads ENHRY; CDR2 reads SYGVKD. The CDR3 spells CAISDGGANTEAFF. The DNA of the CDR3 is TGTGCCATCAGTGACGGGGGGGCGAACACTGAAGCTTTCTTT.

The CDR3 here is CASSFDRYQETQYF. The DNA for the CDR3 is TGTGCCAGCAGCTTCGACAGGTACCAAGAGACCCAGTACTTC. This chain links TRBV7-2 with TRBJ2-5, with TRBD1 as a possible D gene (6 bases). The CDR3 totals 14 residues. Deletions cut 3 bases from V and 0 bases from J, with 8 bases between. Germline V gene sequence: CDR1 SGHTA, CDR2 FQGNSA. Variable domain in full (rest from reference TRBV7-2 and TRBJ2-5): GAGVSQSPSNKVTEKGKDVELRCDPISGHTALYWYRQSLGQGLEFLIYFQGNSAPDKSGLPSDRFSAERTGGSVSTLTIQRTQQEDSAVYLCASSFDRYQETQYFGPGTRLLVL.

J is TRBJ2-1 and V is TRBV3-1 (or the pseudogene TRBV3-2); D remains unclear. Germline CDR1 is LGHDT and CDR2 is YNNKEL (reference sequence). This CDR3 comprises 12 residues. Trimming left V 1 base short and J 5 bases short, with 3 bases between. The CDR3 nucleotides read TGTGCCAGCAGCCAAGTTAACAATGAGCAGTTCTTC. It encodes CASSQVNNEQFF.

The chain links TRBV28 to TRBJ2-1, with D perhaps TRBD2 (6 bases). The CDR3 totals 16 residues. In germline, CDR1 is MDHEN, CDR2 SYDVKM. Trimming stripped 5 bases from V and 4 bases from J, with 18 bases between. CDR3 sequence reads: CASSRSGTGEYNEQFF. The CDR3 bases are TGTGCCAGCAGTAGGAGTGGGACTGGAGAATACAATGAGCAGTTCTTC.

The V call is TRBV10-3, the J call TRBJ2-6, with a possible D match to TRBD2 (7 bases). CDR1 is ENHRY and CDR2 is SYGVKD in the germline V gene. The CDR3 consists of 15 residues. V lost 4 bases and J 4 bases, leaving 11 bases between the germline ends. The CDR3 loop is CAISGGGAGANVLTF. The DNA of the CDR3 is TGTGCCATCAGTGGAGGGGGGGCCGGGGCCAACGTCCTGACTTTC.

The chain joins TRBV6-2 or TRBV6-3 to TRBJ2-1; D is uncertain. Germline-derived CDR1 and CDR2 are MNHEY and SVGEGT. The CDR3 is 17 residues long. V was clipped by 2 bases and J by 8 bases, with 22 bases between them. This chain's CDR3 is CASSYLGLRVVPYEQFF. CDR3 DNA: TGTGCCAGCAGTTACCTGGGCCTAAGAGTCGTCCCGTATGAGCAGTTCTTC.